Many counts were recorded for the clone carrying this TCR beta chain. Its specificity is not known. This specimen comes from a study of metastatic and nonmetastatic thyroid tumors. Whole-study context: Where malignant and benign thyroid patients were concerned, repertoires were compared across blood and tumor or nodule tissue. The study's findings and limits: Relative to benign nodules, malignant thyroid tumors were reportedly characterized by significantly elevated TCR beta diversity in blood and tumor.

V shed 4 bases, J shed 7 bases, and the junction held 12 bases outside the gene matches. CDR1 is DFQATT, CDR2 SNEGSKA, per germline (reference sequence). This CDR3 is built from 17 residues. Methods used by the authors: A classifier of distant metastasis in papillary thyroid cancer was built from CDR3 differences (across clinicopathological groups). TCRdb called clones again from the PCR reads with MiXCR. None of the V and J calls come from the authors' own analysis; TCRdb made them. Of around 30,000 clones listed, approximately 13% are singletons. The entire patient cohort was treatment-naive prior to thyroid surgery.

The TCR sequence derives from a female donor with papillary thyroid cancer or a benign thyroid nodule (not recorded which). Some clones in this sample may be carry-over from other donors' samples. The sample comprised blood. The chain carries TRBV20-1 and TRBJ2-5; 16 bases map to TRBD2. CDR3 sequence (DNA): TGCAGTGCTAATCTGGGACTAGCGGGAGGGCCTTTCGGGACCCAGTACTTC. It yields the protein CSANLGLAGGPFGTQYF.